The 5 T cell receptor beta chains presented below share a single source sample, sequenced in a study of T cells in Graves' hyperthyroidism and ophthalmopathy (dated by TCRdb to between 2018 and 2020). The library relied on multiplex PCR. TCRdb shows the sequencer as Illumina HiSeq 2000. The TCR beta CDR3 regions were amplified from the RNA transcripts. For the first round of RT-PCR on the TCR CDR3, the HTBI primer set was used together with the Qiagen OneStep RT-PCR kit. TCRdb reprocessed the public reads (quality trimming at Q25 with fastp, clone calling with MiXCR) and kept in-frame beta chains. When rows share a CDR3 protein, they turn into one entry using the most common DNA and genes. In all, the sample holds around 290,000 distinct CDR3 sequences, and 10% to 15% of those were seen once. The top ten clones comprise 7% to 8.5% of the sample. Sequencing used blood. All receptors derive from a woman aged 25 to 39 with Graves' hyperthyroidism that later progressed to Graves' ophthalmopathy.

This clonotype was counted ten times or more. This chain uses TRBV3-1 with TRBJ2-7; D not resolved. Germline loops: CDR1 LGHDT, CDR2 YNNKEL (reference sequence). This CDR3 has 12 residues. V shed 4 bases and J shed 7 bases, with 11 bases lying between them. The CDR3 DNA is TGTGCCAGCAGCCCTCGTCCATGGGAGCAGTACTTC. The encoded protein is CASSPRPWEQYF.

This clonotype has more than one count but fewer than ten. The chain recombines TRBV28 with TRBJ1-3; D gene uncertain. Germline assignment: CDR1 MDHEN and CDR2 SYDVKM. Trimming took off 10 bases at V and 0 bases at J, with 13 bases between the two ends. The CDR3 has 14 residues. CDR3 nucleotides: TGTGCCACCACCGACTCGATCTCTGGAAACACCATATATTTT. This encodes CATTDSISGNTIYF.

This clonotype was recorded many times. In DNA, the CDR3 is TGTGCCAGCTCACCACCGAACCGGGAGCTTTGGGGGGGCGCTTTCTTT. Translating gives CASSPPNRELWGGAFF. This rearrangement joins TRBV18 to TRBJ1-1; D may be TRBD1 (6 bases). V lost 0 bases, J lost 11 bases, and 22 bases lay in between. Germline loops: CDR1 KGHSH, CDR2 LQKENI. The CDR3 length is 16 residues.

CDR3 DNA sequence: TGTGCCAGCAGGGACAGGGGCCGAGCTTTCTTT. It encodes CASRDRGRAFF. The chain uses TRBV6-1 and TRBJ1-1; 9 bases agree with TRBD1. Trimming removed 6 bases from V and 10 bases from J; junction bases left unmatched: 3. Looked up from germline, CDR1 is MNHNS and CDR2 is SASEGT. The CDR3 contains 11 residues.

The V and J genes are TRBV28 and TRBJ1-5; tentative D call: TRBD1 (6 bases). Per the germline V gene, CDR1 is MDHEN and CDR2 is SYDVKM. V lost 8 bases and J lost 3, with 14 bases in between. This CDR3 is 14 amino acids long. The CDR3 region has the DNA TGTGCCAGCCTAAGACAGGAATTCAATCAGCCCCAGCATTTT. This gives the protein CASLRQEFNQPQHF.